The present entry profiles one TCR beta chain with its context. The record originates from a study of blood T cell repertoires in COVID-19. At the level of the study: Sites in the United States, Italy and Spain provided acute and convalescent COVID-19 samples. From T cells, B-cell-depleted T cells, or PBMCs came the material, which was cDNA or gDNA.

Per the original data handling: Estimated nucleated cell counts came from reference gene primer amplification. Assay used: immunoSEQ multiplex PCR; TCRdb lists only in-frame clones, some missing. V, J and clone size are taken as reported in that table, and D and trimming were inferred from the DNA itself. The table includes under 80,000 clones, 88% detected once. V gave up 1 base and J gave up 8 bases; unmatched junction bases: 6. This CDR3 spans 15 amino acids. Germline CDR1 SGHRS, CDR2 YFSETQ. The clonotype was recovered from a human donor in a cohort sampled during active COVID-19. The source material was peripheral blood. This chain joins TRBV5-1 and TRBJ2-4, with 10 bases matching TRBD1. DNA of the CDR3: TGCGCCAGCAGCTTGCAAGGGACAGGGGAAGACATTCAGTACTTC. It encodes CASSLQGTGEDIQYF. Together with reference TRBV5-1 and TRBJ2-4, the CDR3 gives the full variable domain: KAGVTQTPRYLIKTRGQQVTLSCSPISGHRSVSWYQQTPGQGLQFLFEYFSETQRNKGNFPGRFSGRQFSNSRSEMNVSTLELGDSALYLCASSLQGTGEDIQYFGAGTRLSVL.